There are a few counts of the clone carrying this T cell receptor beta chain. Its antigen remains unidentified. This specimen comes from a study of CD8 T cells in ankylosing spondylitis. Study results and limitations: Reportedly, significant enrichment of disease-linked clones occurred in matched ankylosing spondylitis synovial fluid. Within ankylosing spondylitis blood, a TCR beta motif made up of roughly eight highly homologous variants appeared to be characteristic.

With molecular barcodes, quantitative 5'-RACE was used to make the TCR beta libraries. TCRdb used MiXCR to reprocess the 5' RACE reads, holding one entry per CDR3 protein. The table includes 250,000 to 350,000 distinct CDR3 sequences, around 19% detected once. The CDR3 sequence is 15 residues long. The V and J ends lost 0 bases and 1 base respectively, with 8 bases between them. Germline values: CDR1 MRHNA, CDR2 SNTAGT. The V gene is TRBV6-4, the J gene TRBJ2-3; tentatively, D is TRBD2 (5 bases). Sequencing was done on a sample of blood, either unsorted or a sorted T cell fraction (not recorded which). This TCR was sampled from a male donor with ankylosing spondylitis or in good health (not recorded which). CDR3 protein: CASSDSEGGTDTQYF. The CDR3 coding sequence is TGTGCCAGCAGTGACTCTGAGGGCGGCACAGATACGCAGTATTTT.